This T cell receptor (beta chain) emerged from a study of human T cells and chemical hapten exposure. TCRdb fed the RACE reads into MiXCR, producing one record per CDR3 protein. The data hold over 150,000 distinct CDR3 sequences, with around 30% observed a single time. Time point reported: patch test 3, about 24 weeks after DPC sensitization. Treatment reported: therapeutic diphenylcyclopropenone sensitization with weekly scalp DPC. This clonotype came up a few times. This TCR derives from a woman younger than 30 with alopecia areata. Some clones in this sample may be carry-over from other donors' samples. The sequenced sample was whole blood, obtained in connection with sensitization to the hapten diphenylcyclopropenone (DPC).

The CDR3 DNA is TGCGCCAGCAGCTTGGAGGGAGTGGCGGAAAAACTGTTTTTT. Translation gives CASSLEGVAEKLFF. The V and J genes are TRBV5-1 and TRBJ1-4; D call uncertain. The CDR3 length is 14 residues. V dropped 0 bases and J dropped 8 bases, with 11 bases sitting between them. Germline V CDR1 and CDR2: SGHRS, YFSETQ.